This entry is about one T cell receptor beta chain. This may be a read error: a much more frequent sequence differs by one nucleotide. The data were taken from a study of blood T cells in healthy people across ages. Primed by a sample-barcoded 5' primer and a J-beta primer mix, a second PCR proceeded for about 6 to 12 cycles. TCRdb fed the 5' RACE reads into MiXCR, producing one record per CDR3 protein. The data hold under 800,000 distinct CDR3 sequences, with roughly 41% observed a single time. Healthy Caucasian individuals from Russia aged about 6 to 90 served as donors. The germline V and J ends were trimmed by 2 bases and 4 bases, with 4 bases remaining between them. CDR3 length: 12 amino acids. Germline V gene sequence: CDR1 MNHEY, CDR2 SVGEGT.

This chain uses TRBV6-2 or TRBV6-3 with TRBJ2-3; unclear D gene. The sequence was collected from a woman between 55 and 75 years old in good health. Specimen: blood. This chain's CDR3 is CASSYPPDTQYF. The CDR3 DNA follows: TGTGCCAGCAGTTACCCTCCAGATACGCAGTATTTT.